The 27 T cell receptor beta chains below all came from one sample that was sequenced in a study of blood T cells in healthy people across ages. It was with a sample-barcoded 5' primer and a J-beta primer mix that a second PCR of about 6 to 11 cycles was run. TCRdb recomputed calls from the 5' RACE reads with MiXCR, one row per CDR3 protein. Of about a million distinct CDR3 sequences listed, just over 50% are singletons. Material: blood. The receptors originated from a woman aged 55-70 years in good health.

This rearrangement joins TRBV12-3 or TRBV12-4 to TRBJ1-1; D might be TRBD1 (6 bases). Deletions cut 0 bases from V and 5 bases from J, with 7 bases between. The CDR3 spans 13 residues. Here the CDR3 reads CASSLAGGTEAFF. CDR3 DNA: TGTGCCAGCAGTTTAGCAGGGGGGACTGAAGCTTTCTTT.

Ten or more counts support this clonotype. The V gene is TRBV12-3 or TRBV12-4, the J gene TRBJ2-5; 10 nucleotides match TRBD2. The CDR3 spans 16 residues. V dropped 2 bases and J dropped 2; count of bases not matched to a gene: 5. The CDR3 reads CASSLFAAGGQETQYF. In DNA form, the CDR3 reads TGTGCCAGCAGTTTATTCGCAGCGGGAGGGCAAGAGACCCAGTACTTC.

This clonotype has just a few counts. This rearrangement joins TRBV7-2 to TRBJ2-5, with no clear D. The V gene lost 3 bases and the J gene lost 5 bases, with 10 bases spanning the gap. CDR1 and CDR2 (germline): SGHTA, FQGNSA. This CDR3 has 13 amino acids. CDR3 nucleotides: TGTGCCAGCAGCTTTGGGATTGACGAGACCCAGTACTTC. Encoded protein: CASSFGIDETQYF. The full variable domain, with the rest looked up from reference TRBV7-2 and TRBJ2-5, is GAGVSQSPSNKVTEKGKDVELRCDPISGHTALYWYRQSLGQGLEFLIYFQGNSAPDKSGLPSDRFSAERTGGSVSTLTIQRTQQEDSAVYLCASSFGIDETQYFGPGTRLLVL.

This clonotype was counted only a few times. The genes are TRBV6-4 and TRBJ2-3; the D gene is possibly TRBD2 (5 bases). Between the trimmed V and J ends, which lost 7 bases and 0 bases, there was a span of 14 bases. Germline V CDR1 and CDR2: MRHNA, SNTAGT. CDR3 length equals 15 residues. The CDR3 protein is CASTQQEASTDTQYF. The CDR3 DNA is TGTGCCAGCACCCAGCAGGAGGCTAGCACAGATACGCAGTATTTT.

This chain joins TRBV2 and TRBJ2-6; D might be TRBD1 (5 bases). The CDR3 loop spans 14 amino acids. CDR1 and CDR2 from the germline V gene are SNHLY and FYNNEI. The ends were cut back, 8 bases at V and 0 bases at J, with 8 bases in the middle. CDR3 nucleotide sequence: TGTGCCAGCGAAAGGGGCTCTGGGGCCAACGTCCTGACTTTC. Its translation: CASERGSGANVLTF.

The chain combines TRBV27 with TRBJ2-3; D gene unclear. The CDR3 loop spans 11 amino acids. Germline V gene sequence: CDR1 MNHEY, CDR2 SMNVEV (reference sequence). V lost 7 bases and J lost 2, with 4 bases in between. CDR3 protein: CASTHTDTQYF. In DNA form, the CDR3 reads TGTGCCAGCACGCACACAGATACGCAGTATTTT.

The table lists this clonotype with a few counts. V and J are TRBV6-5 and TRBJ1-2; no clear D. The CDR3 has 14 residues. From germline, CDR1 is MNHEY and CDR2 SVGAGI. The ends were cut back, 2 bases at V and 7 bases at J, with 14 bases in the middle. CDR3 sequence reads: CASSYRRAGFGYTF. As DNA, the CDR3 is TGTGCCAGCAGTTACAGGCGTGCAGGTTTTGGCTACACCTTC.

Concerning this clonotype itself: The junction differs from germline at one of its ends, possibly a read error. V usage is TRBV2 and J usage is TRBJ2-5, with TRBD1 as a possible D gene (6 bases). Germline CDR1 and CDR2: SNHLY and FYNNEI. The CDR3 runs 15 residues. In DNA, the CDR3 is TGTGCCTGCAGAGGGGGAGTCCCAAACTCGGAGACCCAGTACTTC. It yields the protein CACRGGVPNSETQYF.

The chain recombines TRBV6-5 with TRBJ2-3; D remains ambiguous. There are 12 residues in the CDR3. Trimming stripped 4 bases from V and 6 bases from J, with 8 bases between. CDR1 is MNHEY and CDR2 is SVGAGI in the germline V gene. For the CDR3, the DNA is TGTGCCAGCAGTTCGACCTTGGATACGCAGTATTTT. This codes for CASSSTLDTQYF.

This clonotype was counted a single time. The chain has TRBV15 and TRBJ2-1; unclear D gene. V lost 3 bases and J 8 bases, leaving 14 bases between the germline ends. Germline assignment: CDR1 LNHNV and CDR2 YYDKDF (reference sequence). This CDR3 comprises 14 residues. The CDR3 loop is CATSSGTLIDEQFF. The CDR3 nucleotides read TGTGCCACCAGCAGCGGAACCTTGATCGATGAGCAGTTCTTC.

The chain uses TRBV6-4 and TRBJ2-3, with 8 nucleotides matching TRBD2. CDR1 and CDR2 from the germline V gene are MRHNA and SNTAGT. Trimming at V came to 7 bases and at J to 0 bases, leaving 6 bases not matched to a gene. The CDR3 sequence is 15 residues long. This CDR3 is CASKKSGRSTDTQYF. The CDR3, as DNA: TGTGCCAGCAAGAAGAGCGGGAGAAGCACAGATACGCAGTATTTT.

This clonotype occurred a few times. The rearrangement links TRBV7-8 to TRBJ1-1; no firm D call. V lost 5 bases to trimming and J lost 4 bases, with 17 bases between them. Germline CDR1 is SGHVS and CDR2 is FQNEAQ. This CDR3 is built from 15 residues. CDR3 sequence (DNA): TGTGCCAGCAGCCCATTTGGCCGGCGGATCACTGAAGCTTTCTTT. This encodes CASSPFGRRITEAFF.

V is TRBV16 and J is TRBJ1-2; D call uncertain. The CDR3 spans 15 residues. Trimming took 8 bases from V and 5 from J, leaving 21 bases between them. CDR1 is KGHSY, CDR2 FQNENV, per germline. The CDR3 nucleotides read TGTGCCAGCGTGGGTGCGACGAGTCGTACTTATGGCTACACCTTC. Its protein product is CASVGATSRTYGYTF.

Only one count was recorded for this clonotype. The J gene is TRBJ2-1, the V gene TRBV28, with no clear D. Trimming cost V 4 bases and J 15 bases, with 16 bases left between them. The CDR3 is 12 residues long. CDR1 and CDR2 from the germline V gene are MDHEN and SYDVKM. CDR3 loop: CASSYLVDWLFF. DNA for the CDR3: TGTGCCAGCAGTTACCTGGTCGATTGGCTGTTCTTC. The full variable domain, its missing parts supplied by reference TRBV28 and TRBJ2-1, is DVKVTQSSRYLVKRTGEKVFLECVQDMDHENMFWYRQDPGLGLRLIYFSYDVKMKEKGDIPEGYSVSREKKERFSLILESASTNQTSMYLCASSYLVDWLFFGPGTRLTVL.

The gene calls are TRBV29-1 and TRBJ2-6, with a weak D call TRBD2 (5 bases). CDR3 length: 13 residues. V lost 6 bases, J lost 2 bases, and 8 bases lay in between. Germline assignment: CDR1 SQVTM and CDR2 ANQGSEA. This CDR3 is CSVEGTGANVLTF. CDR3 coding DNA: TGCAGCGTCGAGGGAACTGGGGCCAACGTCCTGACTTTC. The full variable domain, completed using reference TRBV29-1 and TRBJ2-6, is SAVISQKPSRDICQRGTSLTIQCQVDSQVTMMFWYRQQPGQSLTLIATANQGSEATYESGFVIDKFPISRPNLTFSTLTVSNMSPEDSSIYLCSVEGTGANVLTFGAGSRLTVL.

With regard to this clonotype: The junction differs from germline at one of its ends, possibly a read error. The V call is TRBV4-1, the J call TRBJ2-1; D could derive from TRBD1 or TRBD2 (5 bases each). The CDR3 sequence is 16 residues long. In germline, CDR1 is MGHRA, CDR2 YSYEKL. The CDR3 sequence is CASSRIASNWGNEQFF. The CDR3 DNA is TGCGCCAGTAGCCGCATAGCGAGCAACTGGGGGAATGAGCAGTTCTTC.

V is TRBV29-1 and J is TRBJ2-2; 11 bases map to TRBD1. Germline values: CDR1 SQVTM, CDR2 ANQGSEA. This CDR3 region has 13 residues. The trim removed 6 bases at V and 5 bases at J, leaving 2 bases unmatched. The CDR3 loop is CSVGQGATGELFF. CDR3 nucleotide sequence: TGCAGCGTCGGACAGGGGGCGACCGGGGAGCTGTTTTTT.

The V call is TRBV6-4, the J call TRBJ2-3, with D hard to call. Trimming removed 1 base from V and 7 bases from J, with 12 bases in between. Germline V gene lookup returns CDR1 MRHNA and CDR2 SNTAGT. The CDR3 covers 14 residues. The CDR3 loop is CASSDLASDNTQYF. CDR3 sequence (DNA): TGTGCCAGCAGTGACTTGGCCTCGGATAATACGCAGTATTTT.

This clonotype was counted only a few times. The chain joins TRBV2 to TRBJ2-3; TRBD2 aligns across 7 bases. The J segment lost 0 bases and the V segment lost 1 base, leaving 10 bases of the junction unmatched. Per the germline V gene, CDR1 is SNHLY and CDR2 is FYNNEI. The CDR3 sequence is 18 residues long. The DNA of the CDR3 is TGTGCCAGCAGTGAAGGTACAGCGGGGCTCTCTAGCACAGATACGCAGTATTTT. It yields the protein CASSEGTAGLSSTDTQYF.

The chain recombines TRBV28 with TRBJ2-1, with a tentative D call TRBD2 (7 bases). This CDR3 has 15 residues. With 5 bases removed from V and 8 bases from J, the gap between germline ends came to 19 bases. Germline CDR1 and CDR2: MDHEN and SYDVKM. The CDR3 DNA reads as TGTGCCAGCAGTCCCTGGGGGGGCGCCTTTCATGAGCAGTTCTTC. Translation gives CASSPWGGAFHEQFF.

This chain links TRBV12-3 or TRBV12-4 with TRBJ1-1, with D possibly being TRBD1 (5 bases). The CDR3 has 15 residues. V was pared by 8 bases and J by 0 bases, with 16 bases between. CDR3 in DNA: TGTGCCAGCGGAGATCCGGGACGGGTGAACACTGAAGCTTTCTTT. This encodes CASGDPGRVNTEAFF.

The chain combines TRBV6-2 or TRBV6-3 with TRBJ2-5; 10 bases map to TRBD2. This CDR3 region has 14 residues. V lost 3 bases to trimming and J lost 3 bases; unmatched junction nucleotides: 1. The germline V gene encodes CDR1 MNHEY and CDR2 SVGEGT. The CDR3 DNA reads as TGTGCCAGCAGTTATAGCGGGAGGAAAGAGACCCAGTACTTC. It is translated as CASSYSGRKETQYF.

V gene TRBV7-6 combines with J gene TRBJ2-3; 8 bases are a match to TRBD2. The CDR3 has 16 amino acids. The ends lost 5 bases at V and 0 bases at J; junction bases unmatched: 7. Germline CDR1 reads SGHVS; CDR2 reads FNYEAQ. The CDR3 nucleotides read TGTGCCAGCAGCCCCAAAGCGGGAGAGAGCACAGATACGCAGTATTTT. Protein product: CASSPKAGESTDTQYF. Looking up the rest from reference TRBV7-6 and TRBJ2-3 gives the full variable domain: GAGVSQSPRYKVTKRGQDVALRCDPISGHVSLYWYRQALGQGPEFLTYFNYEAQQDKSGLPNDRFSAERPEGSISTLTIQRTEQRDSAMYRCASSPKAGESTDTQYFGPGTRLTVL.

The gene calls are TRBV24-1 and TRBJ2-5, with 9 bases matching TRBD1. The CDR3 is 15 amino acids. V trimming: 2 bases; J trimming: 5 bases; junction bases outside the gene matches: 5. Germline V lookup: CDR1 KGHDR, CDR2 SFDVKD. CDR3 residues: CATSDYGQGSETQYF. The CDR3 nucleotides read TGTGCCACCAGTGATTACGGACAGGGGAGCGAGACCCAGTACTTC.

This clonotype was seen a few times. The V gene is TRBV4-3, the J gene TRBJ2-7; 12 bases match TRBD2. Germline CDR1 is LGHNA and CDR2 is YSLEER. Trimming removed 0 bases from V and 0 bases from J; junction bases left unmatched: 15. CDR3 length: 21 amino acids. The CDR3 is CASSQELPGLAGYVSSYEQYF. The CDR3, as DNA: TGCGCCAGCAGCCAAGAGTTACCCGGACTAGCGGGATACGTAAGCTCCTACGAGCAGTACTTC.

The V call is TRBV11-2, the J call TRBJ1-1, with 7 bases matching TRBD1. V lost 4 bases to trimming and J lost 1 base; unmatched junction nucleotides: 6. Germline V CDR1 and CDR2: SGHAT, FQNNGV. This CDR3 region has 15 residues. The CDR3 region has the DNA TGTGCCAGCAGCTCTAGGACAGGCAAGAACACTGAAGCTTTCTTT. Translation gives CASSSRTGKNTEAFF.

This rearrangement joins TRBV5-5 to TRBJ2-4; TRBD1 agrees at 7 bases. Gene TRBJ2-7 matches the end of the DNA better, so the J call may be wrong. This CDR3 spans 15 amino acids. Germline V gene lookup returns CDR1 SGHKS and CDR2 YYEKEE (reference sequence). The CDR3 nucleotides read TGTGCCAGCAGGACACCGGGACAGAAACCCTACGAGCAGTACTTC. Protein product: CASRTPGQKPYEQYF.